Shown below are 29 T cell receptor beta chains from a single sample sequenced in a study of T cells in Graves' hyperthyroidism and ophthalmopathy. RNA transcripts served as the template for amplifying TCR beta CDR3 regions. The primer set for the first-round RT-PCR of the TCR CDR3 was HTBI. TCRdb re-analysed the multiplex PCR reads in MiXCR, keeping a single row per CDR3 protein. The repertoire holds under 550,000 distinct CDR3 sequences, with around 13% as singletons. The specimen was blood. The receptor set was obtained from a woman aged 18-30 years with Graves' hyperthyroidism.

There are many counts of this clonotype. This chain connects TRBV2 to TRBJ1-1; D is ambiguous. This CDR3 region has 13 residues. Germline CDR1 is SNHLY and CDR2 is FYNNEI. V shed 8 bases and J shed 1 base, with 11 bases lying between them. CDR3 DNA: TGTGCCAGCTCTTATCGACAGAACACTGAAGCTTTCTTT. This codes for CASSYRQNTEAFF.

This clonotype was counted a few times. J is TRBJ2-3 and V is TRBV20-1; no firm D call. This CDR3 has 13 amino acids. The V and J ends lost 4 bases and 5 bases respectively, with 13 bases between them. Germline assignment: CDR1 DFQATT and CDR2 SNEGSKA (reference sequence). The CDR3 is CSAKSHVKDTQYF. The DNA of the CDR3 is TGCAGTGCTAAGAGTCATGTGAAAGATACGCAGTATTTT.

The rearrangement links TRBV2 to TRBJ1-2; D call uncertain. This CDR3 spans 13 amino acids. The V gene lost 6 bases and the J gene lost 8 bases, with 16 bases spanning the gap. Germline V lookup: CDR1 SNHLY, CDR2 FYNNEI. Here the CDR3 reads CASSAEPRGGYTF. In nucleotides, the CDR3 is TGTGCCAGCAGCGCCGAGCCTCGAGGGGGCTACACCTTC.

V and J are TRBV28 and TRBJ1-1; TRBD1 aligns across 8 bases. CDR3 length: 14 residues. V gave up 7 bases and J gave up 5 bases; unmatched junction bases: 9. CDR1 and CDR2 from the germline V gene are MDHEN and SYDVKM. As DNA, the CDR3 is TGTGCCAGCACCCTGGACAGGGCCGGGACTGAAGCTTTCTTT. It encodes CASTLDRAGTEAFF.

This chain connects TRBV27 to TRBJ2-2, with 12 bases fitting TRBD2. This CDR3 has 17 amino acids. Germline V lookup: CDR1 MNHEY, CDR2 SMNVEV (reference sequence). V lost 6 bases to trimming and J lost 4 bases; unmatched junction nucleotides: 9. CDR3 DNA: TGTGCCAGCAGACCTCTAGCGGGAGGGCCAGTCACCGGGGAGCTGTTTTTT. Encoded protein: CASRPLAGGPVTGELFF.

This clonotype has a handful of counts. The CDR3 DNA reads as TGTGCCAGCAGCACCTTTTTATGGGCCTCCTACAATGAGCAGTTCTTC. Its translation is CASSTFLWASYNEQFF. The chain couples TRBV11-2 to TRBJ2-1; D gene ambiguous. CDR1 is SGHAT, CDR2 FQNNGV, per germline. V was shortened by 5 bases and J by 0 bases, with 14 bases between the two germline ends. The length of the CDR3 is 16 residues.

This clonotype occurred many times. V is TRBV7-8 and J is TRBJ2-2; no firm D call. The length of the CDR3 is 14 residues. Germline V lookup: CDR1 SGHVS, CDR2 FQNEAQ. Trimming pared 5 bases from V and 7 bases from J, leaving 14 bases between. The CDR3 nucleotides are TGTGCCAGCAGCCCAGAAATCGGTGGCGGGGAGCTGTTTTTT. Amino acids: CASSPEIGGGELFF.

In its sample, this clonotype was seen a few times. The chain uses TRBV9 and TRBJ2-1, with 7 bases aligning to TRBD2. Trimming cost V 0 bases and J 0 bases; bases outside gene matches: 15. The CDR3 extends over 20 amino acids. Germline V gene lookup returns CDR1 SGDLS and CDR2 YYNGEE. The CDR3 loop reads CASSVGGGLPISLSYNEQFF. CDR3 in DNA: TGTGCCAGCAGCGTAGGTGGGGGACTACCGATTTCCCTCTCCTACAATGAGCAGTTCTTC.

The chain couples TRBV9 to TRBJ1-1, with 7 bases lining up with TRBD1. The junction had 5 bases not matched to a gene; V was cut back by 3 bases and J by 0 bases. Germline V lookup: CDR1 SGDLS, CDR2 YYNGEE. The CDR3 sequence is 15 residues long. This CDR3 is CASSEGGQLNTEAFF. DNA for the CDR3: TGTGCCAGCAGCGAGGGGGGACAGTTGAACACTGAAGCTTTCTTT.

The table lists this clonotype with many counts. V and J are TRBV20-1 and TRBJ2-1; possible D gene TRBD2, 5 bases. The CDR3 has 16 residues. Trimming took off 1 base at V and 7 bases at J, with 20 bases between the two ends. Germline CDR1 DFQATT, CDR2 SNEGSKA (reference sequence). The CDR3, as DNA: TGCAGTGCTAGAGTGCTCGGGATCAACTCCTGGAATGAGCAGTTCTTC. It yields the protein CSARVLGINSWNEQFF.

This clonotype was observed a handful of times. V and J are TRBV25-1 and TRBJ1-3, with D hard to call. CDR1 and CDR2 (germline): MGHDK, SYGVNS. Trimming removed 6 bases at V and 2 bases at J, with 17 bases between. The CDR3 extends over 16 amino acids. CDR3 sequence reads: CASSPPKGGAGNTIYF. Written as DNA, the CDR3 is TGTGCCAGCAGCCCCCCAAAGGGAGGAGCTGGAAACACCATATATTTT.

This clonotype is termed medium-sized. This chain connects TRBV12-3 or TRBV12-4 to TRBJ1-5; D gene uncertain. The V gene lost 0 bases and the J gene lost 7 bases, with 7 bases spanning the gap. The CDR3 is 13 residues long. CDR3 in DNA: TGTGCCAGCAGTTTAGCGCACGGCCAGCCCCAGCATTTT. Translating gives CASSLAHGQPQHF.

Many counts were recorded for this clonotype. The chain joins TRBV5-1 to TRBJ2-1; D possibly corresponds to TRBD2 (5 bases). The germline V gene encodes CDR1 SGHRS and CDR2 YFSETQ. V dropped 2 bases and J dropped 5 bases, with 14 bases sitting between them. The CDR3 length is 15 residues. The CDR3 nucleotides are TGCGCCAGCAGCTTTCGGGATCCGAACGACAATGAGCAGTTCTTC. Its translation is CASSFRDPNDNEQFF.

This clonotype has at least ten counts. V is TRBV27 and J is TRBJ1-1; a weak D match, TRBD1 (6 bases). In germline, CDR1 is MNHEY, CDR2 SMNVEV (reference sequence). The V end was cut by 5 bases, the J end by 1 base, with 14 bases between. The CDR3 covers 15 residues. CDR3 region: CASSPLGGGNTEAFF. The DNA for the CDR3 is TGTGCCAGCAGTCCCCTTGGAGGGGGGAACACTGAAGCTTTCTTT.

This clonotype was seen a handful of times. This clone may be a read error of a much larger clone one base away. The V and J genes are TRBV2 and TRBJ2-7; 11 bases fit TRBD1. Per the germline V gene, CDR1 is SNHLY and CDR2 is FYNNEI. This CDR3 spans 15 amino acids. Here the CDR3 reads CTSIPSGQGGYEQYF. The CDR3 nucleotides are TGTACCAGCATCCCTTCGGGACAGGGGGGGTACGAGCAGTACTTC.

J is TRBJ2-7 and V is TRBV6-1; D call uncertain. Trimming cost V 5 bases and J 1 base, with 9 bases left between them. The CDR3 spans 13 residues. Germline V gives CDR1 MNHNS, CDR2 SASEGT. The CDR3 nucleotides read TGTGCCAGCAGTCCCTTGGGTTCCTACGAGCAGTACTTC. Amino acids: CASSPLGSYEQYF.

This clonotype was seen repeatedly, ten times or more. This chain links TRBV28 with TRBJ2-7; D not certain. CDR3 size: 15 residues. V was pared by 2 bases and J by 5 bases, with 16 bases between. The germline CDR1 and CDR2 sequences are MDHEN and SYDVKM. The CDR3, as DNA: TGTGCCAGCAGTTTAGCCCAAAGTTTGGGGAACGAGCAGTACTTC. Encoded protein: CASSLAQSLGNEQYF.

In its sample, this clonotype was seen many times. The gene calls are TRBV7-3 and TRBJ2-1; 7 bases line up with TRBD1. V was pared by 4 bases and J by 5 bases, with 2 bases of the junction left unmatched. The germline CDR1 and CDR2 sequences are SGHTA and FQGTGA. This CDR3 comprises 13 residues. The CDR3 here is CASSSTGNNEQFF. CDR3 nucleotide sequence: TGTGCCAGCAGCTCGACAGGGAACAATGAGCAGTTCTTC.

This clonotype was detected many times. The rearrangement links TRBV28 to TRBJ1-1; a possible D gene is TRBD1 (5 bases). V shed 8 bases and J shed 1 base, with 17 bases lying between them. Germline V gene sequence: CDR1 MDHEN, CDR2 SYDVKM. There are 15 residues in the CDR3. In DNA form, the CDR3 reads TGTGCCAGCCACATGGGGCCACAGCGGAACACTGAAGCTTTCTTT. It is translated as CASHMGPQRNTEAFF.

Many counts were recorded for this clonotype. This sequence joins TRBV7-2 and TRBJ2-6; the D is unclear. Germline CDR1 SGHTA, CDR2 FQGNSA. This CDR3 is 14 amino acids long. Trimming stripped 1 base from V and 1 base from J, with 2 bases between. The CDR3 DNA reads TGTGCCAGCAGCTTAGATTCTGGGGCCAACGTCCTGACTTTC. Translation: CASSLDSGANVLTF.

This clonotype was counted at least ten times. CDR3 nucleotides: TGTGCCAGCAGCTTCACCCGGGACAGAGCCTACAATGAGCAGTTCTTC. This codes for CASSFTRDRAYNEQFF. This rearrangement joins TRBV7-9 to TRBJ2-1; 7 bases fit TRBD1. This CDR3 has 16 residues. CDR1 is SEHNR, CDR2 FQNEAQ, per germline (reference sequence). The junction had 7 bases not matched to a gene; V was cut back by 3 bases and J by 2 bases. Supplemented by reference TRBV7-9 and TRBJ2-1, the full variable domain reads DTGVSQNPRHKITKRGQNVTFRCDPISEHNRLYWYRQTLGQGPEFLTYFQNEAQLEKSRLLSDRFSAERPKGSFSTLEIQRTEQGDSAMYLCASSFTRDRAYNEQFFGPGTRLTVL.

This clonotype was observed at least ten times. The gene calls are TRBV12-3 or TRBV12-4 and TRBJ1-2; 10 positions agree with TRBD1. V lost 5 bases, J lost 9 bases, and 6 bases stayed unmatched. There are 13 residues in the CDR3. The CDR3 DNA is TGTGCCAGCAGTCCGGGACAGGGGCGTCGCTACACCTTC. This sequence encodes CASSPGQGRRYTF.

This clonotype was seen many times. The chain combines TRBV20-1 with TRBJ2-7, with D possibly being TRBD1 (5 bases). Germline assignment: CDR1 DFQATT and CDR2 SNEGSKA (reference sequence). V gave up 3 bases and J gave up 3 bases, with 15 bases separating them. CDR3 length equals 14 residues. The CDR3 coding sequence is TGCAGTGCTAGGTCCGGGCAGGGTAACTACGAGCAGTACTTC. Translated, it gives CSARSGQGNYEQYF.

This clonotype has just a few counts. The V call is TRBV6-2 or TRBV6-3, the J call TRBJ1-5, with 7 bases lining up with TRBD1. The CDR3 loop spans 13 amino acids. V trimming: 7 bases; J trimming: 7 bases; junction bases outside the gene matches: 7. Looked up from germline, CDR1 is MNHEY and CDR2 is SVGEGT. CDR3 nucleotide sequence: TGTGCCAGCACTTCGACAGGGAACCAGCCCCAGCATTTT. It encodes CASTSTGNQPQHF.

The rearrangement uses TRBV6-1 and TRBJ2-7; a possible D gene is TRBD1 (5 bases). The CDR3 sequence is 15 residues long. The germline CDR1 and CDR2 sequences are MNHNS and SASEGT. V was trimmed by 4 bases and J by 5 bases, leaving 18 bases between them. CDR3 in amino acids: CASSVSGATPDEQYF. The CDR3 DNA follows: TGTGCCAGCAGTGTAAGTGGGGCCACACCTGACGAGCAGTACTTC.

This clonotype came up a few times. The chain uses TRBV29-1 and TRBJ2-1, with D possibly TRBD1 on 7 matching bases. The germline CDR1 and CDR2 sequences are SQVTM and ANQGSEA. There are 13 residues in the CDR3. Trimming stripped 4 bases from V and 8 bases from J, with 15 bases between. Here the CDR3 DNA reads TGCAGCGTTGGACAGGGAGGTCGAGATGAGCAGTTCTTC. It specifies CSVGQGGRDEQFF.

This clonotype was found a few times. The gene calls are TRBV9 and TRBJ2-1, with 15 positions matching TRBD2. The CDR3 extends over 19 amino acids. Germline CDR1 SGDLS, CDR2 YYNGEE. The J segment lost 9 bases and the V segment lost 2 bases, leaving 15 bases of the junction unmatched. The CDR3 coding sequence is TGTGCCAGCAGCGTCTCCTCGGGACTAGCGGGAGGACGGTCGGTTGAGCAGTTCTTC. It encodes CASSVSSGLAGGRSVEQFF.

This clonotype has ten or more counts. This chain joins TRBV6-2 or TRBV6-3 and TRBJ2-2, with 8 bases that match TRBD2. Germline CDR1 MNHEY, CDR2 SVGEGT. There are 14 residues in the CDR3. The junction had 6 bases not matched to a gene; V was cut back by 7 bases and J by 5 bases. The CDR3 region has the DNA TGTGCCAGCACGACTAGCGTGGAAACCGGGGAGCTGTTTTTT. This codes for CASTTSVETGELFF.

This clonotype was seen only a few times. The genes are TRBV20-1 and TRBJ1-5, with D hard to call. The CDR3 contains 15 residues. The V end was cut by 6 bases, the J end by 12 bases, with 27 bases between. Germline CDR1 and CDR2: DFQATT and SNEGSKA (reference sequence). The chain's CDR3 is CSALLTGSSSLVQHF. As DNA, the CDR3 is TGCAGTGCCCTCCTAACTGGGTCTTCTTCTCTGGTCCAGCATTTT.